The 30 T cell receptor beta chains below all came from one sample that was sequenced in a study of blood T cell repertoires in COVID-19. Method: immunoSEQ multiplex PCR; TCRdb's copy keeps in-frame clones and lacks some. Altogether 90,000 to 110,000 clones are present, approximately 78% being singletons, with the ten largest covering roughly 15%. The sequenced sample consisted of peripheral blood. Receptor source: a woman aged 80 or older with acute or convalescent COVID-19.

This chain links TRBV5-8 with TRBJ2-3, with TRBD2 matching 13 bases. The V segment lost 2 bases and the J segment 6 bases; nucleotides outside the gene matches: 6. The CDR3 runs 16 residues. CDR1 and CDR2 from the germline V gene are SGHTS and YDEGEE. In DNA, the CDR3 is TGTGCCAGCAGCTTTAGGACTAGCGGGAGTGGCGATACGCAGTATTTT. Protein: CASSFRTSGSGDTQYF.

About this clone: At the DNA level, this CDR3 is encoded by other sequences in the same sample as well. The rearrangement joins TRBV2 to TRBJ2-6; D remains ambiguous. The CDR3 contains 14 residues. Deletions cut 3 bases from V and 4 bases from J, with 7 bases between. The germline CDR1 and CDR2 sequences are SNHLY and FYNNEI. CDR3 nucleotides: TGTGCCAGCAGTGAGCGGTCCGGGGCCAACGTCCTGACTTTC. Protein: CASSERSGANVLTF.

J is TRBJ2-5 and V is TRBV7-9; no clear D. Germline CDR1 is SEHNR and CDR2 is FQNEAQ (reference sequence). The CDR3 is 14 residues long. V lost 0 bases, J lost 2 bases, and 7 bases lay in between. For the CDR3, the DNA is TGTGCCAGCAGCTTAGCGCGGTCTCAAGAGACCCAGTACTTC. Amino acid sequence: CASSLARSQETQYF. Together with reference TRBV7-9 and TRBJ2-5, the CDR3 gives the full variable domain: DTGVSQNPRHKITKRGQNVTFRCDPISEHNRLYWYRQTLGQGPEFLTYFQNEAQLEKSRLLSDRFSAERPKGSFSTLEIQRTEQGDSAMYLCASSLARSQETQYFGPGTRLLVL.

The chain combines TRBV5-4 with TRBJ2-2, with TRBD2 identical over 10 bases. The CDR3 covers 16 residues. The junction had 9 bases not matched to a gene; V was cut back by 6 bases and J by 4 bases. CDR1 and CDR2 (germline): SGHNT, YYREEE (reference sequence). The CDR3 DNA is TGTGCCAGCACCGCTGCTACTAGCGGGATCACCGGGGAGCTGTTTTTT. This codes for CASTAATSGITGELFF.

This chain joins TRBV7-9 and TRBJ2-3; 8 nucleotides line up with TRBD1. The germline CDR1 and CDR2 sequences are SEHNR and FQNEAQ (reference sequence). The V and J ends lost 4 bases and 4 bases, in that order; junction bases with no gene match: 7. The CDR3 runs to 15 residues. CDR3 amino acids: CASSSRTGGADTQYF. CDR3 DNA: TGTGCCAGCAGCTCCAGAACAGGGGGTGCAGATACGCAGTATTTT.

The rearrangement links TRBV5-4 to TRBJ2-5; 10 bases are shared with TRBD2. CDR3 length equals 14 residues. The germline V gene has CDR1 SGHNT and CDR2 YYREEE (reference sequence). The V gene end was trimmed by 4 bases and the J gene end by 4 bases; junction bases not matched to a gene: 4. CDR3 protein: CASSPRTSGETQYF. DNA for the CDR3: TGTGCCAGCAGCCCCAGGACTAGCGGAGAGACCCAGTACTTC.

V usage is TRBV5-1 and J usage is TRBJ1-5, with 8 bases identical to TRBD1. Germline V gives CDR1 SGHRS, CDR2 YFSETQ. V trimming: 2 bases; J trimming: 7 bases; junction bases outside the gene matches: 2. The CDR3 runs 13 residues. CDR3 region: CASSLGQGQPQHF. The CDR3 DNA follows: TGCGCCAGCAGCTTAGGACAGGGACAGCCCCAGCATTTT.

The gene calls are TRBV7-9 and TRBJ1-1; TRBD1 aligns across 10 bases. The J segment lost 4 bases and the V segment lost 5 bases, leaving 13 bases of the junction unmatched. In germline, CDR1 is SEHNR, CDR2 FQNEAQ (reference sequence). CDR3 length: 17 amino acids. The CDR3 coding sequence is TGTGCCAGCAGCGTTGACCACCGGGACAGGGGTTTCACTGAAGCTTTCTTT. It specifies CASSVDHRDRGFTEAFF.

The chain is built from TRBV7-8 and TRBJ2-2; no clear D gene. With 6 bases removed from V and 2 bases from J, the gap between germline ends came to 19 bases. Germline CDR1 reads SGHVS; CDR2 reads FQNEAQ. This CDR3 contains 17 residues. The CDR3 region is CASRGPTVGENTGELFF. CDR3 nucleotide sequence: TGTGCCAGCAGGGGTCCCACAGTGGGTGAAAACACCGGGGAGCTGTTTTTT.

The V call is TRBV2, the J call TRBJ1-5, with no clear D. The length of the CDR3 is 12 residues. V lost 6 bases, J lost 0 bases, and 3 bases lay in between. The germline gives CDR1 SNHLY, CDR2 FYNNEI. The CDR3 DNA reads TGTGCCAGCAGGAGTAGCAATCAGCCCCAGCATTTT. Translating it yields CASRSSNQPQHF.

This clone was picked up a small number of times. The J gene is TRBJ1-1, the V gene TRBV6-6; D gene ambiguous. V was pared by 0 bases and J by 3 bases, with 5 bases between. Germline V gene data show CDR1 as MNHNY and CDR2 as SVGAGI (reference sequence). This CDR3 has 13 amino acids. This CDR3 reads CASSYSSDTEAFF. The CDR3 coding sequence is TGTGCCAGCAGTTACTCCTCAGACACTGAAGCTTTCTTT.

The chain carries TRBV2 and TRBJ1-1; no clear D. The ends were cut back, 4 bases at V and 6 bases at J, with 6 bases in the middle. CDR3 length: 11 amino acids. The germline gives CDR1 SNHLY, CDR2 FYNNEI. The CDR3 DNA reads as TGTGCCAGCAGTGCCTACCCTGAAGCTTTCTTT. Translating gives CASSAYPEAFF.

CDR3 DNA sequence: TGTGCCAGCAGGGGGCAGGACCTGAGAAATGGCTACACCTTC. Its translation is CASRGQDLRNGYTF. This chain links TRBV28 with TRBJ1-2, with D possibly being TRBD1 (5 bases). The CDR3 runs to 14 residues. Trimming took 6 bases from V and 6 from J, leaving 17 bases between them. The germline V gene encodes CDR1 MDHEN and CDR2 SYDVKM.

The chain joins TRBV6-5 to TRBJ1-2, with D possibly TRBD1 on 5 matching bases. This CDR3 is 14 amino acids long. The V gene's germline CDR1 is MNHEY and CDR2 SVGAGI. Trimming stripped 5 bases from V and 6 bases from J, with 16 bases between. In DNA, the CDR3 is TGTGCCAGCAGTAGTGGGGGGACTGCTGATGGCTACACCTTC. Translated, it gives CASSSGGTADGYTF.

In this sample, this clone turned up a few times. The chain employs TRBV7-9 and TRBJ2-1; 9 bases are shared with TRBD2. V trimming: 5 bases; J trimming: 3 bases; junction bases outside the gene matches: 8. The CDR3 runs 16 residues. Germline V lookup: CDR1 SEHNR, CDR2 FQNEAQ (reference sequence). The CDR3 sequence is CASSPLSGRSYNEQFF. The DNA of the CDR3 is TGTGCCAGCAGCCCTCTTAGCGGGAGAAGCTACAATGAGCAGTTCTTC.

The sample holds one count of this clone. V gene TRBV15 combines with J gene TRBJ1-5, with unresolved D. The V gene lost 0 bases and the J gene lost 8 bases, with 8 bases spanning the gap. Germline CDR1 is LNHNV and CDR2 is YYDKDF (reference sequence). The CDR3 spans 13 residues. The CDR3 loop reads CATSRDRGEPQHF. As DNA, the CDR3 is TGTGCCACCAGCAGAGATCGAGGCGAGCCCCAGCATTTT.

The J gene is TRBJ2-1, the V gene TRBV10-1; tentatively, D is TRBD2 (5 bases). Germline loops: CDR1 WNHNN, CDR2 SYGVQD (reference sequence). The CDR3 runs to 16 residues. The germline V and J ends were trimmed by 2 bases and 0 bases, with 11 bases remaining between them. The CDR3 is CASSEGEYYSYNEQFF. The DNA for the CDR3 is TGCGCCAGCAGTGAGGGGGAGTACTACTCCTACAATGAGCAGTTCTTC.

There are a few counts of this clone. Other DNA sequences in this specimen translate into the identical CDR3. V is TRBV19 and J is TRBJ1-1; TRBD1 matches at 7 bases. The germline CDR1 and CDR2 sequences are LNHDA and SQIVND (reference sequence). The V segment lost 5 bases and the J segment 1 base; nucleotides outside the gene matches: 4. The CDR3 runs to 14 residues. CDR3 sequence reads: CASSPRTGNTEAFF. The CDR3 nucleotides read TGTGCCAGTAGTCCCCGGACAGGGAACACTGAAGCTTTCTTT.

This chain links TRBV6-4 with TRBJ2-3, with 9 bases matching TRBD2. The CDR3 has 16 amino acids. In germline, CDR1 is MRHNA, CDR2 SNTAGT. V was clipped by 2 bases and J by 2 bases; unmatched bases: 5. CDR3 in DNA: TGTGCCAGCAGTGACCGTAGGACTAGCGACACAGATACGCAGTATTTT. Protein: CASSDRRTSDTDTQYF.

This clone came up once. Different DNA sequences within this sample yield the same CDR3. In DNA form, the CDR3 reads TGTGCCAGCAGTTACCAGGGGGCCGGGACTGAAGCTTTCTTT. Its protein product is CASSYQGAGTEAFF. The chain employs TRBV6-5 and TRBJ1-1; 8 positions agree with TRBD1. Trimming took 2 bases from V and 5 from J; bases not matched to a gene: 4. Germline loops: CDR1 MNHEY, CDR2 SVGAGI. The CDR3 has 14 amino acids.

J is TRBJ1-1 and V is TRBV4-3; D is perhaps TRBD1 (5 bases). This CDR3 contains 15 residues. With 0 bases removed from V and 3 bases from J, the gap between germline ends came to 11 bases. CDR1 is LGHNA and CDR2 is YSLEER in the germline V gene. The CDR3: CASSQDSRGDTEAFF. In nucleotides, the CDR3 is TGCGCCAGCAGCCAAGATTCACGGGGGGACACTGAAGCTTTCTTT.

The CDR3 spells CASSQASGRADTQYF. CDR3 DNA: TGTGCCAGCAGCCAGGCTAGCGGGAGGGCAGATACGCAGTATTTT. J is TRBJ2-3 and V is TRBV5-4, with 12 bases lining up with TRBD2. CDR3 length equals 15 residues. CDR1 SGHNT and CDR2 YYREEE come from the germline V gene (reference sequence). V lost 4 bases, J lost 4 bases, and 4 bases stayed unmatched.

The chain recombines TRBV12-3 or TRBV12-4 with TRBJ2-1; 9 nucleotides align to TRBD2. CDR3 length equals 13 residues. V gave up 8 bases and J gave up 7 bases; unmatched junction bases: 6. CDR3: CASSAGGPNEQFF. The CDR3, as DNA: TGTGCCAGCTCGGCGGGAGGGCCTAATGAGCAGTTCTTC.

This chain uses TRBV24-1 with TRBJ2-1, with TRBD2 matching 8 bases. This CDR3 contains 15 residues. Per the germline V gene, CDR1 is KGHDR and CDR2 is SFDVKD. J gave up 8 bases and V 1 base, and 6 bases lay outside the gene matches. The chain's CDR3 is CATSDLVGGRHEQFF. The CDR3 nucleotides read TGTGCCACCAGTGATTTAGTTGGCGGGAGGCATGAGCAGTTCTTC.

V is TRBV5-6 and J is TRBJ2-7; TRBD1 matches 8 bases. This CDR3 is built from 15 residues. CDR1 SGHDT and CDR2 YYEEEE come from the germline V gene. V dropped 4 bases and J dropped 5; count of bases not matched to a gene: 11. This CDR3 is CASSTTRTGKHEQYF. The DNA of the CDR3 is TGTGCCAGCAGCACAACTCGGACAGGGAAGCACGAGCAGTACTTC.

This chain connects TRBV14 to TRBJ2-6; possible D gene TRBD1, 6 bases. This CDR3 has 17 amino acids. Per the germline V gene, CDR1 is SGHDN and CDR2 is FVKESK. V was pared by 0 bases and J by 4 bases, with 13 bases between. CDR3 region: CASSQDLTGTGANVLTF. CDR3 nucleotide sequence: TGTGCCAGCAGCCAAGACCTTACCGGGACAGGGGCCAACGTCCTGACTTTC.

The chain is built from TRBV19 and TRBJ1-2; maybe TRBD1 (6 bases). The V end lost 5 bases, the J end lost 0 bases, and 16 bases lay between the germline ends. CDR1 is LNHDA and CDR2 is SQIVND in the germline V gene (reference sequence). This CDR3 contains 16 residues. The CDR3 sequence is CASSSRGGTTNYGYTF. CDR3 in DNA: TGTGCCAGTAGTTCTAGGGGAGGGACAACTAACTATGGCTACACCTTC. Looking up the rest from reference TRBV19 and TRBJ1-2 gives the full variable domain: DGGITQSPKYLFRKEGQNVTLSCEQNLNHDAMYWYRQDPGQGLRLIYYSQIVNDFQKGDIAEGYSVSREKKESFPLTVTSAQKNPTAFYLCASSSRGGTTNYGYTFGSGTRLTVV.

The V call is TRBV7-9, the J call TRBJ1-6; D is possibly TRBD1 (6 bases). The ends were cut back, 5 bases at V and 1 base at J, with 18 bases in the middle. This CDR3 comprises 18 residues. Germline V gene sequence: CDR1 SEHNR, CDR2 FQNEAQ (reference sequence). The CDR3 loop reads CASSRPTGRMSYNSPLHF. The CDR3 DNA sequence: TGTGCCAGCAGCCGACCGACAGGACGTATGTCCTATAATTCACCCCTCCACTTT.

The chain's CDR3 is CSVAEYEQYF. The CDR3 DNA sequence: TGCAGCGTCGCGGAATACGAGCAGTACTTC. This chain joins TRBV29-1 and TRBJ2-7; D is undetermined. CDR3 length: 10 amino acids. Trimming stripped 6 bases from V and 4 bases from J, with 7 bases between. Germline V CDR1 and CDR2: SQVTM, ANQGSEA.

This chain joins TRBV9 and TRBJ1-1; D might be TRBD1 (6 bases). V was cut by 4 bases and J by 1 base, with 14 bases left in between. The germline V gene has CDR1 SGDLS and CDR2 YYNGEE. CDR3 length: 15 residues. As DNA, the CDR3 is TGTGCCAGCAGCATCTCACAGGGAGAGAACACTGAAGCTTTCTTT. Residues: CASSISQGENTEAFF.